The 21 T cell receptor beta chains in this list originate from one sample, sequenced in a study of CD8 T cells in Susac syndrome. With random hexamers, reverse transcription was performed on roughly 0.5 to 1 ug of RNA. MiXCR, run by TCRdb on the immunoSEQ multiplex PCR reads, gives a single entry per CDR3 protein. The sample gives approximately 200,000 distinct CDR3 sequences, approximately 96% of which show up once; approximately 0.1% is in the top ten. The sample taken for sequencing was CD4+ T cells from PBMCs. The origin of the receptors is a human donor with multiple sclerosis.

This sequence joins TRBV2 and TRBJ2-5, with 8 bases identical to TRBD2. V dropped 10 bases and J dropped 1; count of bases not matched to a gene: 8. The CDR3 sequence is 14 residues long. Germline V lookup: CDR1 SNHLY, CDR2 FYNNEI. DNA of the CDR3: TGTGCCACCGGGAGGGAGGCGCTCCAAGAGACCCAGTACTTC. Its protein is CATGREALQETQYF. The variable domain in full, with the rest retrieved from reference TRBV2 and TRBJ2-5, is EPEVTQTPSHQVTQMGQEVILRCVPISNHLYFYWYRQILGQKVEFLVSFYNNEISEKSEIFDDQFSVERPDGSNFTLKIRSTKLEDSAMYFCATGREALQETQYFGPGTRLLVL.

The chain uses TRBV14 and TRBJ2-1, with 7 bases identical to TRBD1. There are 14 residues in the CDR3. Germline assignment: CDR1 SGHDN and CDR2 FVKESK. V shed 4 bases and J 8 bases; nucleotides not matched to a gene: 8. This chain's CDR3 is CASSLLEGAYEQFF. Here the CDR3 DNA reads TGTGCCAGCAGCCTCCTTGAGGGGGCCTATGAGCAGTTCTTC.

The chain employs TRBV11-2 and TRBJ1-1, with D maybe TRBD1 (5 bases). Trimming shortened V by 8 bases and J by 1 base, and 8 bases separated the two germline ends. The CDR3 is 12 amino acids. From germline, CDR1 is SGHAT and CDR2 FQNNGV. Here the CDR3 DNA reads TGTGCCAGCGGGGGAGGGAACACTGAAGCTTTCTTT. It translates to CASGGGNTEAFF.

The chain employs TRBV12-3 or TRBV12-4 and TRBJ1-6; TRBD1 matches 11 bases. V lost 6 bases to trimming and J lost 6 bases; unmatched junction nucleotides: 4. This CDR3 comprises 15 residues. The CDR3 protein is CASSGTGGSNSPLHF. The CDR3 DNA is TGTGCCAGCAGCGGGACAGGGGGAAGTAATTCACCCCTCCACTTT.

This clonotype is a singleton in its sample. The CDR3 reads CASSSPGNIGTLGGYTF. The CDR3 coding sequence is TGCGCCAGCAGCTCCCCGGGGAACATAGGAACCCTCGGGGGCTACACCTTC. V usage is TRBV5-1 and J usage is TRBJ1-2, with D hard to call. This CDR3 spans 17 amino acids. CDR1 SGHRS and CDR2 YFSETQ come from the germline V gene. V was trimmed by 3 bases and J by 8 bases, leaving 26 bases between them.

The chain employs TRBV11-2 and TRBJ2-7, with a possible D match to TRBD1 (6 bases). V was shortened by 3 bases and J by 1 base, with 19 bases between the two germline ends. Germline assignment: CDR1 SGHAT and CDR2 FQNNGV. This CDR3 spans 17 amino acids. The CDR3 region is CASSFYVAARGSYEQYF. The CDR3 nucleotides are TGTGCCAGCAGCTTTTACGTTGCGGCCAGGGGTTCCTACGAGCAGTACTTC.

V and J are TRBV7-7 and TRBJ2-6; 7 positions match TRBD1. CDR1 and CDR2 (germline): SSHAT, FNYEAQ (reference sequence). J lost 0 bases, V lost 5 bases, and 7 bases had no gene match. CDR3 length equals 17 residues. The CDR3 DNA reads as TGTGCCAGCAGCCCGGGACAGCTTAACTCTGGGGCCAACGTCCTGACTTTC. Translated: CASSPGQLNSGANVLTF.

The chain carries TRBV15 and TRBJ1-5; 7 bases match TRBD1. The CDR3 spans 15 residues. The ends lost 5 bases at V and 0 bases at J; junction bases unmatched: 4. Germline assignment: CDR1 LNHNV and CDR2 YYDKDF (reference sequence). CDR3 sequence: CATSPGGPSNQPQHF. CDR3 bases: TGTGCCACCAGCCCAGGGGGGCCTAGCAATCAGCCCCAGCATTTT.

This clonotype was found once. The chain is built from TRBV20-1 and TRBJ2-5, with a possible D match to TRBD2 (6 bases). CDR3 length equals 12 residues. V shed 3 bases and J shed 1 base, with 6 bases lying between them. Per the germline V gene, CDR1 is DFQATT and CDR2 is SNEGSKA (reference sequence). This chain's CDR3 is CSARRGQETQYF. For the CDR3, the DNA is TGCAGTGCTAGGCGGGGCCAAGAGACCCAGTACTTC.

DNA of the CDR3: TGCAGTGCTAGGAACAGGGATAGGGTATACGAGCAGTACTTC. This codes for CSARNRDRVYEQYF. The chain joins TRBV20-1 to TRBJ2-7, with D possibly being TRBD1 (6 bases). V dropped 3 bases and J dropped 4 bases, with 16 bases sitting between them. Germline V CDR1 and CDR2: DFQATT, SNEGSKA (reference sequence). The CDR3 loop spans 14 amino acids.

The chain combines TRBV10-3 with TRBJ1-2; D unresolved. V was cut by 0 bases and J by 8 bases, with 10 bases left in between. The CDR3 runs 13 residues. Germline assignment: CDR1 ENHRY and CDR2 SYGVKD. For the CDR3, the DNA is TGTGCCATCAGTGAGTCGTCGGTACAGGGCTACACCTTC. Its protein is CAISESSVQGYTF.

The chain carries TRBV3-1 and TRBJ1-5; D is unresolved. Germline V gene sequence: CDR1 LGHDT, CDR2 YNNKEL (reference sequence). This CDR3 is 17 amino acids long. The V and J ends lost 0 bases and 2 bases respectively, with 14 bases between them. The CDR3 here is CASSQDFPGSGNQPQHF. For the CDR3, the DNA is TGTGCCAGCAGCCAAGATTTTCCCGGGAGTGGCAATCAGCCCCAGCATTTT.

This chain's CDR3 is CSASIIAGGVTKQYF. CDR3 bases: TGCAGTGCTAGTATCATAGCGGGGGGGGTAACGAAGCAGTACTTC. The chain uses TRBV20-1 and TRBJ2-7, with 11 bases aligning to TRBD2. This CDR3 region has 15 residues. The V and J ends lost 3 bases and 8 bases, in that order; junction bases with no gene match: 12. Germline assignment: CDR1 DFQATT and CDR2 SNEGSKA (reference sequence).

V is TRBV11-2 and J is TRBJ2-7; 7 nucleotides align to TRBD1. The CDR3 runs 14 residues. Germline V gene sequence: CDR1 SGHAT, CDR2 FQNNGV. V shed 5 bases, J shed 5 bases, and the junction held 9 bases outside the gene matches. CDR3 DNA: TGTGCCAGCAGCCCGGACAGGTTATTGAACGAGCAGTACTTC. Its protein is CASSPDRLLNEQYF. Supplemented by reference TRBV11-2 and TRBJ2-7, the full variable domain reads EAGVAQSPRYKIIEKRQSVAFWCNPISGHATLYWYQQILGQGPKLLIQFQNNGVVDDSQLPKDRFSAERLKGVDSTLKIQPAKLEDSAVYLCASSPDRLLNEQYFGPGTRLTVT.

This clonotype was picked up one time. This chain links TRBV30 with TRBJ1-3; tentatively, D is TRBD1 (6 bases). The CDR3 is 13 amino acids. Looked up from germline, CDR1 is GTSNPN and CDR2 is SVGIG (reference sequence). The V gene lost 8 bases and the J gene lost 0 bases, with 11 bases spanning the gap. CDR3 sequence reads: CARKQGSGNTIYF. The CDR3 nucleotides are TGTGCCCGGAAACAGGGCTCTGGAAACACCATATATTTT.

V gene TRBV9 combines with J gene TRBJ1-1; perhaps TRBD1 as D (6 bases). Germline V CDR1 and CDR2: SGDLS, YYNGEE. The CDR3 covers 12 residues. V lost 3 bases and J 11 bases, leaving 14 bases between the germline ends. The CDR3 region has the DNA TGTGCCAGCAGCGCATTTAGGGGGGAGGCTTTCTTT. Translating it yields CASSAFRGEAFF.

The rearrangement uses TRBV3-1 and TRBJ2-1, with 7 positions matching TRBD2. Unmatched junction bases numbered 11, after V lost 6 bases and J lost 6 bases. CDR3 length: 15 residues. CDR1 and CDR2 from the germline V gene are LGHDT and YNNKEL (reference sequence). CDR3 sequence: CASRQMGGAPNEQFF. The DNA for the CDR3 is TGTGCCAGCAGACAAATGGGAGGGGCCCCCAATGAGCAGTTCTTC.

The CDR3 loop reads CSALRGTWTDTQYF. The CDR3 DNA follows: TGCAGTGCTCTACGGGGGACTTGGACAGATACGCAGTATTTT. The chain carries TRBV20-1 and TRBJ2-3; tentative D call: TRBD2 (6 bases). This CDR3 is built from 14 residues. V was clipped by 5 bases and J by 3 bases, with 15 bases between them. The germline V gene has CDR1 DFQATT and CDR2 SNEGSKA (reference sequence).

This chain uses TRBV6-5 with TRBJ1-5; D ambiguous. The V end was cut by 9 bases, the J end by 5 bases, with 5 bases between. The CDR3 runs 10 residues. The germline CDR1 and CDR2 sequences are MNHEY and SVGAGI. This CDR3 is CARIDQPQHF. DNA for the CDR3: TGTGCCAGGATCGATCAGCCCCAGCATTTT.

The chain links TRBV25-1 to TRBJ2-2; TRBD1 matches at 7 bases. CDR1 and CDR2 (germline): MGHDK, SYGVNS. There are 14 residues in the CDR3. The V segment lost 6 bases and the J segment 5 bases; nucleotides outside the gene matches: 6. CDR3 in amino acids: CASRRGPRTGELFF. The CDR3 DNA is TGTGCCAGCAGGAGGGGGCCGAGAACCGGGGAGCTGTTTTTT.

V usage is TRBV13 and J usage is TRBJ2-5, with a weak D call TRBD2 (7 bases). Trimming left V 2 bases short and J 3 bases short, with 16 bases between. This CDR3 contains 16 residues. Germline V gene sequence: CDR1 PRHDT, CDR2 FYEKMQ (reference sequence). The CDR3 DNA is TGTGCCAGCAGCTTAATGTGGGGGGGCCAGAAAGAGACCCAGTACTTC. It codes for CASSLMWGGQKETQYF.